This T cell receptor beta chain comes out of a study of T cell responses to AZD1222 COVID-19 vaccine. Overall study results and limits: Clonal diversity was possibly underestimated, and white British individuals and females predominated among donors. It was only a handful of AZD1222 recipients who were seropositive at baseline.

Measured with immunoSEQ multiplex PCR; TCRdb has only the in-frame clones, and not every one. This sample yields 54,000 or so clones, of which 80% are seen a single time; around 5% belongs to the top ten. As to this clone: Its antigen is not known.

The sequencing here drew on peripheral blood, taken 28 days after the second AZD1222 dose. The clonotype comes from an adult who received the AZD1222 COVID-19 vaccine.

In nucleotides, the CDR3 is TGTGCCAGCAGTACTGGACAGGACACTGAAGCTTTCTTT. It yields the protein CASSTGQDTEAFF. The chain uses TRBV6-6 and TRBJ1-1, with TRBD1 matching 7 bases. The CDR3 totals 13 residues. Germline CDR1 reads MNHNY; CDR2 reads SVGAGI (reference sequence). V shed 5 bases and J 3 bases; nucleotides not matched to a gene: 3.